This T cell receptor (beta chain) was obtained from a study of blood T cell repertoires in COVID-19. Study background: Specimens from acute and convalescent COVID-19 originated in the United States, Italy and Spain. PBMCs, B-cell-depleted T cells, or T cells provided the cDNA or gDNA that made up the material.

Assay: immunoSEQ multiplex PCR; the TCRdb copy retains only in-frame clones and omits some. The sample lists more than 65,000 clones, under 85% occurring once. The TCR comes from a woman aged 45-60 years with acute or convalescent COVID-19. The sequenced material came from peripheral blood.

The CDR3 DNA follows: TGTGCCAGCAGCTCGGGACTCCCTAGCAATCAGCCCCAGCATTTT. Encoded protein: CASSSGLPSNQPQHF. The chain employs TRBV6-5 and TRBJ1-5, with a weak D call TRBD1 (5 bases). From germline, CDR1 is MNHEY and CDR2 SVGAGI. The V end was cut by 6 bases, the J end by 0 bases, with 12 bases between. This CDR3 comprises 15 residues.